This T cell receptor (beta chain) was found in a study of CD8+ T cells in alopecia areata. This clone was counted a few times. Its antigen is not identified. cDNA prepared by RNA extraction and subsequent reverse transcription served as the template for sequencing. Using immunoSEQ multiplex PCR, the repertoire was profiled, and TCRdb retains in-frame clones only, with some absent. The sample includes 100,000 to 150,000 clones, about 46% seen only once; the top ten take 15% to 20%. Overall study findings and caveats: Relative to mice, TCR sharing across patients was less clear, a difference possibly HLA-related.

Germline assignment: CDR1 MNHEY and CDR2 SMNVEV (reference sequence). The CDR3 is 15 residues long. V gave up 4 bases and J gave up 2 bases, with 9 bases separating them. The chain uses TRBV27 and TRBJ2-6; tentatively, D is TRBD1 (6 bases). Sample: CD8+ T cells sorted from blood, taken at week 0. The origin of this receptor is a human donor with alopecia areata. The CDR3 is CASSSGTTGANVLTF. CDR3 DNA: TGTGCCAGCAGTTCCGGGACAACTGGGGCCAACGTCCTGACTTTC.